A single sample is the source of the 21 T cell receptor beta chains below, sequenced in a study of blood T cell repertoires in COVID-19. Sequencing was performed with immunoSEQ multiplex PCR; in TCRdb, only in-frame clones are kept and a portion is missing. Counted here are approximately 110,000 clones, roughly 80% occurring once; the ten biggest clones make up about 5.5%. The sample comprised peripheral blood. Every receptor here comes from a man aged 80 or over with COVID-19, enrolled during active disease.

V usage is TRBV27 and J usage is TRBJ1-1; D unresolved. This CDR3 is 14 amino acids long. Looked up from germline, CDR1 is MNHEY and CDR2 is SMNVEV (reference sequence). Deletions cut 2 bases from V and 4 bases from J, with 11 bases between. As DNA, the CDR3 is TGTGCCAGCAGTTTAAATGAGGGAGTCACTGAAGCTTTCTTT. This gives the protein CASSLNEGVTEAFF.

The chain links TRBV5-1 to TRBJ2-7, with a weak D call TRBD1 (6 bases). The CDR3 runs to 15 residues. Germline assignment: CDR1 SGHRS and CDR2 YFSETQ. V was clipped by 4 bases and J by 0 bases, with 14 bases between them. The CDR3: CASSPRQASSYEQYF. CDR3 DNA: TGCGCCAGCAGCCCCAGACAGGCCAGCTCCTACGAGCAGTACTTC.

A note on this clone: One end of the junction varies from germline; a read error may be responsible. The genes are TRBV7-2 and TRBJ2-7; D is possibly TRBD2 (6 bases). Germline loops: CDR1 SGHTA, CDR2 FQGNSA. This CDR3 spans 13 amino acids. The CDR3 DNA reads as TGTGCCAGCAGCTCCACTAGCTCCCACGAGCAGTACTTC. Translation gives CASSSTSSHEQYF.

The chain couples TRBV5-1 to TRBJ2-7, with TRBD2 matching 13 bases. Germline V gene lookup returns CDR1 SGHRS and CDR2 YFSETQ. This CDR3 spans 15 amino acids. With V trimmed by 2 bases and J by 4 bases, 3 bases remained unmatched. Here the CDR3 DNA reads TGCGCCAGCAGCTTAACTAGCGGGGGGGAGTACGAGCAGTACTTC. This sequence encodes CASSLTSGGEYEQYF.

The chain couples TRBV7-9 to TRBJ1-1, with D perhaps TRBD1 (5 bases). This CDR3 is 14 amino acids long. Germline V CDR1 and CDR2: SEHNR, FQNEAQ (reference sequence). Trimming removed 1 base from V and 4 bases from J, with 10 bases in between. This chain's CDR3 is CASSLGGDGTEAFF. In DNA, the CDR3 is TGTGCCAGCAGCTTAGGGGGGGACGGCACTGAAGCTTTCTTT.

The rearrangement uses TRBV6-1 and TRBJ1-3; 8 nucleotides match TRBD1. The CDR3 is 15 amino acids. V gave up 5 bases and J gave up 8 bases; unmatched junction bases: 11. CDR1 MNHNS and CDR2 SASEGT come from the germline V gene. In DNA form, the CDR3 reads TGTGCCAGCAGTTTCGCAACAGGGGGAGACGACACCATATATTTT. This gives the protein CASSFATGGDDTIYF.

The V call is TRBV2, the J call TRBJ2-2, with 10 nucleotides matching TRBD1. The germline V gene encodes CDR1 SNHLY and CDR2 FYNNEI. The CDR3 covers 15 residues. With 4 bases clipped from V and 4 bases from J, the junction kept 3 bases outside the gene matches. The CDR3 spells CASSGRDRGTGELFF. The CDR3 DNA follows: TGTGCCAGCAGTGGGAGGGACAGGGGCACCGGGGAGCTGTTTTTT. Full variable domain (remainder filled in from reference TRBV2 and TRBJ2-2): EPEVTQTPSHQVTQMGQEVILRCVPISNHLYFYWYRQILGQKVEFLVSFYNNEISEKSEIFDDQFSVERPDGSNFTLKIRSTKLEDSAMYFCASSGRDRGTGELFFGEGSRLTVL.

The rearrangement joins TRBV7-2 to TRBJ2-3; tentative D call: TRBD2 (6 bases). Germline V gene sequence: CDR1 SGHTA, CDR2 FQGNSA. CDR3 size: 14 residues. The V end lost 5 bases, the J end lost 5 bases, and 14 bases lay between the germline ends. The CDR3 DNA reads TGTGCCAGCAGCCGGGGGTCGTCTGGAGATACGCAGTATTTT. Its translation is CASSRGSSGDTQYF.

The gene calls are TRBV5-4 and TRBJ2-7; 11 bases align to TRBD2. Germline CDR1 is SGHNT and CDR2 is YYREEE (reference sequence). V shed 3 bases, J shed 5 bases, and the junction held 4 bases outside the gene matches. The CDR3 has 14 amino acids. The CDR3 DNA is TGTGCCAGCAGCTCCCCGGGACTAGCGGACGAGCAGTACTTC. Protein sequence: CASSSPGLADEQYF.

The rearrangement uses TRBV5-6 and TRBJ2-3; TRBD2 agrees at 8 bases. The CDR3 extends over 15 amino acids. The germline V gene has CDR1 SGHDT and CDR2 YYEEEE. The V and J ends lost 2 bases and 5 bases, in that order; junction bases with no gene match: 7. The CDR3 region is CASSLERLAGDTQYF. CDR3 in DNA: TGTGCCAGCAGCTTAGAAAGGCTAGCGGGAGATACGCAGTATTTT.

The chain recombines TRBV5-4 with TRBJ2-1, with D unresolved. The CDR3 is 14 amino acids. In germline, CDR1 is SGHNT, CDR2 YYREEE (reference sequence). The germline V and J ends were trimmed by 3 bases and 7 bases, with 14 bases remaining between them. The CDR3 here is CASSSRALRNEQFF. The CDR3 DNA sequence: TGTGCCAGCAGCTCCCGAGCGCTAAGGAATGAGCAGTTCTTC.

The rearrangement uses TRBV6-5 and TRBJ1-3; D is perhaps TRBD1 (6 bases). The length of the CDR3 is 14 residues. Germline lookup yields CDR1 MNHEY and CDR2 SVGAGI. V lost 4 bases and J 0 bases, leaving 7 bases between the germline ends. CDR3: CASSWTVSGNTIYF. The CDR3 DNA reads TGTGCCAGCAGTTGGACAGTCTCTGGAAACACCATATATTTT.

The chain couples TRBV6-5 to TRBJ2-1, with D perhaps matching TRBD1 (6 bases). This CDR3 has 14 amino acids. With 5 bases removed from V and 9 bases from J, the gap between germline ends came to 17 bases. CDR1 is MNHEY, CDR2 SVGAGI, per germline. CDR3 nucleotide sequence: TGTGCCAGCAGTCGACAGGTTTTGGGGAGTGAGCAGTTCTTC. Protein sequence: CASSRQVLGSEQFF.

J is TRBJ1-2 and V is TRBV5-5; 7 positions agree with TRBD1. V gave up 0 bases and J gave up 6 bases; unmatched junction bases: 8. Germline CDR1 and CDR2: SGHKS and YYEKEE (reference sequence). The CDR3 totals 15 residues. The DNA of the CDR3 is TGTGCCAGCAGCTTGGCCGCCGGGACAGCCAATGGCTACACCTTC. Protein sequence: CASSLAAGTANGYTF.

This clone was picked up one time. The CDR3 DNA reads as TGTGCCAGCAGTTACAGCGCCTTAATGACCCAGTACTTC. It translates to CASSYSALMTQYF. The rearrangement links TRBV6-5 to TRBJ2-5; D call uncertain. Looked up from germline, CDR1 is MNHEY and CDR2 is SVGAGI. The CDR3 consists of 13 residues. V was shortened by 2 bases and J by 7 bases, with 11 bases between the two germline ends.

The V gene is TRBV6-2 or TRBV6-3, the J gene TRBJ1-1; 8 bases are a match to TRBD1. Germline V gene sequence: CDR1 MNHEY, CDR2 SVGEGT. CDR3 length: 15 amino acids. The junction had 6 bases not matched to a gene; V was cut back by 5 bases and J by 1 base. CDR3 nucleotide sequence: TGTGCCAGCAGTGCAGCCCAGGGGGCGAACACTGAAGCTTTCTTT. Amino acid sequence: CASSAAQGANTEAFF.

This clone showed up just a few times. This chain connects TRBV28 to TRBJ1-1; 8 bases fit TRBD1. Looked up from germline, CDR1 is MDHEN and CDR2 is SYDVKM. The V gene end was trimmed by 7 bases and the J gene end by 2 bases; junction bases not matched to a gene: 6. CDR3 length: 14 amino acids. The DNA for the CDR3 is TGTGCCAGCACCAGACAGGGGTTCAACACTGAAGCTTTCTTT. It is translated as CASTRQGFNTEAFF.

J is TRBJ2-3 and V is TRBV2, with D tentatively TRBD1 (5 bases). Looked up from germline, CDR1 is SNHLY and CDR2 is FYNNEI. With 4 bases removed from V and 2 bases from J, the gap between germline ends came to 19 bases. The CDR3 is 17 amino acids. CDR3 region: CASSGATGLVPTDTQYF. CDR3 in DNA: TGTGCCAGCAGTGGGGCTACAGGTTTAGTTCCCACAGATACGCAGTATTTT.

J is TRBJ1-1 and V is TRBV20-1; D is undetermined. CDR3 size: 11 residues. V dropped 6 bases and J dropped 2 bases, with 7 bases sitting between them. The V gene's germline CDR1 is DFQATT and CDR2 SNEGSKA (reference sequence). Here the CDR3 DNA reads TGCAGTGCCGCACTTAACACTGAAGCTTTCTTT. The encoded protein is CSAALNTEAFF.

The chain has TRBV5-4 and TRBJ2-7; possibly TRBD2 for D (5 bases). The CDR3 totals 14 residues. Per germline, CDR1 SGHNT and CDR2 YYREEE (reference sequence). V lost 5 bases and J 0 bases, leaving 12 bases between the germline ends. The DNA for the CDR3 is TGTGCCAGCAGTGGGAGCTCTACCTCCTACGAGCAGTACTTC. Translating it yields CASSGSSTSYEQYF.

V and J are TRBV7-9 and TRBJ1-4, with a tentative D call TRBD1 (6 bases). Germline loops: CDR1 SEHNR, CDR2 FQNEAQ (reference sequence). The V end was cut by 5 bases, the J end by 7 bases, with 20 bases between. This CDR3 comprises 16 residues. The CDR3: CASSTRGGTIPEKLFF. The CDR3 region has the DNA TGTGCCAGCAGCACTAGGGGGGGGACGATCCCTGAAAAACTGTTTTTT.